Sequencing of this TCR beta chain was carried out in a study of shared clonotypes between healthy human individuals. TCRdb's table, derived via immunoSEQ multiplex PCR, lists solely in-frame clones and lacks some. The sample carries about 1 million clones, around four fifths recorded once. The sample holds many counts of this clone. The CDR3 is 16 residues long. The sequence derives from a man between 18 and 29 years old in good health. The sequencing input was memory CD4+ T cells sorted from blood. Noted subset: CD45RA-negative fraction. This chain joins TRBV21-1 and TRBJ2-5; the D call TRBD2 from the table was never checked on the DNA. TRBV21-1 is a pseudogene segment. This CDR3 is CARFKRVAGTEETQYF. In DNA form, the CDR3 reads TGTGCCAGGTTCAAACGGGTAGCGGGAACTGAAGAGACCCAGTACTTC.